The 2 T cell receptor beta chains in this list originate from one sample, sequenced in a study of cytomegalovirus exposure and HLA in healthy donors. The PCR employed 60 Vbeta primers together with 13 Jbeta primers. Only in-frame clones appear in the TCRdb table, and some are missing; sequencing was by immunoSEQ multiplex PCR. The sample's table shows about 79,000 clones. Sequencing was done on a sample of PBMCs. Every receptor here comes from a man younger than 40 in good health and CMV-seronegative.

The V call is TRBV4-3, the J call TRBJ2-1; 10 nucleotides agree with TRBD2. The CDR3 is made up of 15 amino acids. Germline V gene data show CDR1 as LGHNA and CDR2 as YSLEER. After removal of 3 bases from V and 8 bases from J, the junction contained 7 bases not matched to a gene. CDR3: CASSQLETSGYEQFF. CDR3 DNA sequence: TGCGCCAGCAGCCAGCTGGAGACTAGCGGGTATGAGCAGTTCTTC.

The chain is built from TRBV28 and TRBJ2-3; TRBD2 matches 11 bases. Germline V gene lookup returns CDR1 MDHEN and CDR2 SYDVKM. The CDR3 has 16 residues. V lost 6 bases and J lost 2; bases outside the gene matches: 7. The CDR3 protein is CASRPDSGGVTDTQYF. CDR3 in DNA: TGTGCCAGCAGACCTGATAGCGGGGGGGTCACAGATACGCAGTATTTT.